Each of the 23 T cell receptor beta chains below was sequenced from the same sample in a study of PD-1 blockade in classical Hodgkin lymphoma. The method was immunoSEQ multiplex PCR; TCRdb's version includes in-frame clones alone and lacks a portion of them. The repertoire holds some 9,700 clones, 70% to 85% seen once, with 45% in the top ten. As to time point: cycle 4 day 1 (C4D1), after more than five weeks of nivolumab. Every one of the patients relapsed after autologous stem cell transplantation (brentuximab vedotin exposure was variable). Sequencing used peripheral blood mononuclear cells (PBMCs), obtained before the fourth cycle of nivolumab. These receptor sequences come from a human donor with classical Hodgkin lymphoma.

The chain joins TRBV7-9 to TRBJ2-7; D remains ambiguous. This CDR3 is built from 14 residues. Germline CDR1 and CDR2: SEHNR and FQNEAQ (reference sequence). Trimming left V 6 bases short and J 0 bases short, with 12 bases between. The CDR3 region has the DNA TGTGCCAGCAGTTCGGACGTAAGCTCCTACGAGCAGTACTTC. The encoded protein is CASSSDVSSYEQYF.

This clone was counted a single time. The V and J genes are TRBV9 and TRBJ1-2, with 8 bases aligning to TRBD1. Germline V gene sequence: CDR1 SGDLS, CDR2 YYNGEE. This CDR3 region has 14 residues. Trimming removed 4 bases from V and 6 bases from J; junction bases left unmatched: 8. CDR3 amino acids: CASSRRQGAHGYTF. Here the CDR3 DNA reads TGTGCCAGCAGCAGGAGGCAGGGGGCTCATGGCTACACCTTC.

By sample fraction, this clone is medium-sized. J is TRBJ2-1 and V is TRBV4-2; 11 nucleotides line up with TRBD1. This CDR3 is built from 16 residues. J gave up 7 bases and V 4 bases, and 9 bases lay outside the gene matches. The germline CDR1 and CDR2 sequences are LGHNA and YNFKEQ. Written as DNA, the CDR3 is TGTGCCAGCAGCCCAACCGGGACAGGGGGGCAAAATGAGCAGTTCTTC. Translating it yields CASSPTGTGGQNEQFF.

The rearrangement uses TRBV7-3 and TRBJ2-1; D not resolved. The CDR3 runs 16 residues. Germline CDR1 and CDR2: SGHTA and FQGTGA. Trimming took off 2 bases at V and 6 bases at J, with 17 bases between the two ends. CDR3 DNA sequence: TGTGCCAGCAGCTTAGGAATAGGGTCTACCACCAATGAGCAGTTCTTC. Translation: CASSLGIGSTTNEQFF.

J is TRBJ2-2 and V is TRBV7-2; D is uncertain. The CDR3 is 14 amino acids. From germline, CDR1 is SGHTA and CDR2 FQGNSA. V lost 7 bases to trimming and J lost 5 bases, with 14 bases between them. The CDR3 loop reads CASTLFRATGELFF. The CDR3 DNA sequence: TGTGCCAGCACCCTCTTTCGGGCTACCGGGGAGCTGTTTTTT.

V usage is TRBV15 and J usage is TRBJ1-1; 8 bases map to TRBD1. Per germline, CDR1 LNHNV and CDR2 YYDKDF (reference sequence). The CDR3 totals 14 residues. With V trimmed by 1 base and J by 5 bases, 3 bases remained unmatched. Written as DNA, the CDR3 is TGTGCCACCAGCAGAGGACAGGGGCGGACTGAAGCTTTCTTT. Translated, it gives CATSRGQGRTEAFF.

The rearrangement links TRBV19 to TRBJ2-7; D gene unclear. The CDR3 sequence is 14 residues long. The germline V and J ends were trimmed by 3 bases and 2 bases, with 11 bases remaining between them. The germline CDR1 and CDR2 sequences are LNHDA and SQIVND (reference sequence). CDR3 protein: CASSIQHLAYEQYF. The CDR3 coding sequence is TGTGCCAGTAGTATCCAACACCTGGCCTACGAGCAGTACTTC.

V and J are TRBV21-1 and TRBJ1-4; TRBD1 is the table's D call, not checked against the DNA. TRBV21-1 represents a pseudogene. The CDR3 consists of 14 residues. The CDR3: CASSKDRVSEKLFF. Here the CDR3 DNA reads TGTGCCAGCAGCAAAGACAGGGTTTCTGAAAAACTGTTTTTT.

The chain employs TRBV19 and TRBJ1-1; D might be TRBD1 (6 bases). CDR1 and CDR2 from the germline V gene are LNHDA and SQIVND (reference sequence). The CDR3 has 16 amino acids. Deletions cut 6 bases from V and 0 bases from J, with 17 bases between. The CDR3 DNA reads as TGTGCCAGTAGACCTAACAGGGCACCTATGAACACTGAAGCTTTCTTT. Residues: CASRPNRAPMNTEAFF.

V usage is TRBV6-5 and J usage is TRBJ1-2; D is undetermined. The length of the CDR3 is 14 residues. From germline, CDR1 is MNHEY and CDR2 SVGAGI. V lost 0 bases to trimming and J lost 2 bases, with 7 bases between them. CDR3 loop: CASSYSHNNYGYTF. The CDR3 DNA reads TGTGCCAGCAGTTACTCTCACAACAACTATGGCTACACCTTC.

This chain joins TRBV5-1 and TRBJ2-5; D remains ambiguous. CDR3 length equals 13 residues. Germline CDR1 and CDR2: SGHRS and YFSETQ. Trimming took off 2 bases at V and 11 bases at J, with 16 bases between the two ends. CDR3 bases: TGCGCCAGCAGCTTAAGACCTCATGAAGGGCAGTACTTC. Its protein product is CASSLRPHEGQYF.

J is TRBJ1-4 and V is TRBV5-1, with 9 bases aligning to TRBD1. V gave up 4 bases and J gave up 8 bases; unmatched junction bases: 6. The germline gives CDR1 SGHRS, CDR2 YFSETQ. The CDR3 has 14 residues. CDR3 sequence: CASSVGQGQEKLFF. The CDR3 DNA reads TGCGCCAGCAGCGTGGGACAGGGTCAGGAAAAACTGTTTTTT.

V is TRBV2 and J is TRBJ2-1; D perhaps matches TRBD2 (6 bases). Germline-derived CDR1 and CDR2 are SNHLY and FYNNEI. Trimming took 4 bases from V and 10 from J, leaving 11 bases between them. There are 12 residues in the CDR3. The CDR3, as DNA: TGTGCCAGCAGTGCAGCAGGGAGGGAGCAGTTCTTC. This codes for CASSAAGREQFF.

The chain combines TRBV6-6 with TRBJ1-1; a weak D match, TRBD1 (5 bases). Looked up from germline, CDR1 is MNHNY and CDR2 is SVGAGI (reference sequence). Trimming removed 7 bases at V and 1 base at J, with 13 bases between. The CDR3 is 14 residues long. CDR3 bases: TGTGCCAGCACTCTACTTACAGGGAACACTGAAGCTTTCTTT. Its translation: CASTLLTGNTEAFF.

The genes are TRBV19 and TRBJ1-5; 8 bases agree with TRBD1. The CDR3 covers 14 residues. Per the germline V gene, CDR1 is LNHDA and CDR2 is SQIVND (reference sequence). V was pared by 4 bases and J by 4 bases, with 3 bases of the junction left unmatched. CDR3 loop: CASSTRTGNQPQHF. DNA of the CDR3: TGTGCCAGTAGTACCCGGACAGGGAATCAGCCCCAGCATTTT. The whole variable domain, filled in from reference TRBV19 and TRBJ1-5, reads DGGITQSPKYLFRKEGQNVTLSCEQNLNHDAMYWYRQDPGQGLRLIYYSQIVNDFQKGDIAEGYSVSREKKESFPLTVTSAQKNPTAFYLCASSTRTGNQPQHFGDGTRLSIL.

The chain uses TRBV5-1 and TRBJ2-1; TRBD1 matches at 12 bases. V gave up 4 bases and J gave up 10 bases; unmatched junction bases: 15. This CDR3 is built from 17 residues. CDR1 and CDR2 (germline): SGHRS, YFSETQ. The CDR3 sequence is CASSLSTGTGGSREQFF. CDR3 coding DNA: TGCGCCAGCAGCCTATCAACCGGGACAGGGGGCTCCCGGGAGCAGTTCTTC.

The chain carries TRBV27 and TRBJ2-1; maybe TRBD2 (5 bases). The germline CDR1 and CDR2 sequences are MNHEY and SMNVEV (reference sequence). Trimming stripped 7 bases from V and 0 bases from J, with 19 bases between. This CDR3 region has 17 residues. For the CDR3, the DNA is TGTGCCAGCACCACGGCATCTAGCAGGTACTCCTACAATGAGCAGTTCTTC. This codes for CASTTASSRYSYNEQFF.

The rearrangement joins TRBV16 to TRBJ1-2; a possible D gene is TRBD1 (5 bases). The germline gives CDR1 KGHSY, CDR2 FQNENV. The CDR3 loop spans 14 amino acids. V was cut by 0 bases and J by 5 bases, with 10 bases left in between. CDR3 sequence: CASSQSGTVYGYTF. The DNA for the CDR3 is TGTGCCAGCAGCCAATCCGGGACGGTATATGGCTACACCTTC.

The V and J genes are TRBV4-2 and TRBJ1-2, with a tentative D call TRBD1 (5 bases). The CDR3 consists of 17 residues. The V end was cut by 5 bases, the J end by 3 bases, with 22 bases between. CDR1 is LGHNA and CDR2 is YNFKEQ in the germline V gene. The CDR3 protein is CASSWIPGTQVYYGYTF. The CDR3 bases are TGTGCCAGCAGCTGGATTCCCGGGACGCAGGTCTACTATGGCTACACCTTC.

The chain joins TRBV19 to TRBJ1-5, with D possibly TRBD1 on 5 matching bases. CDR3 length: 15 amino acids. Germline lookup yields CDR1 LNHDA and CDR2 SQIVND (reference sequence). Trimming took 6 bases from V and 2 from J, leaving 14 bases between them. CDR3 amino acids: CASRSQGTGNQPQHF. CDR3 sequence (DNA): TGTGCCAGTAGATCTCAGGGAACGGGCAATCAGCCCCAGCATTTT.

In this sample, this clone turned up a few times. The chain carries TRBV6-5 and TRBJ1-2, with D perhaps TRBD1 (6 bases). Germline CDR1 MNHEY, CDR2 SVGAGI. The V and J ends lost 2 bases and 7 bases respectively, with 14 bases between them. This CDR3 has 14 amino acids. The CDR3 region has the DNA TGTGCCAGCAGTTACGACGGGACAACGGGTGGCTACACCTTC. Amino acid sequence: CASSYDGTTGGYTF.

The chain joins TRBV5-1 to TRBJ2-1; D is unresolved. Trimming left V 0 bases short and J 9 bases short, with 10 bases between. The CDR3 spans 13 residues. Germline CDR1 and CDR2: SGHRS and YFSETQ. In nucleotides, the CDR3 is TGCGCCAGCAGCTTGGACCGATCGGCTGAGCAGTTCTTC. Its protein product is CASSLDRSAEQFF. Supplemented by reference TRBV5-1 and TRBJ2-1, the full variable domain reads KAGVTQTPRYLIKTRGQQVTLSCSPISGHRSVSWYQQTPGQGLQFLFEYFSETQRNKGNFPGRFSGRQFSNSRSEMNVSTLELGDSALYLCASSLDRSAEQFFGPGTRLTVL.

This sequence joins TRBV10-1 and TRBJ1-1; 7 bases are a match to TRBD1. CDR1 is WNHNN and CDR2 is SYGVQD in the germline V gene (reference sequence). The CDR3 totals 16 residues. Losses at the gene ends were 3 bases for V and 0 bases for J; bases not matched to a gene: 7. The CDR3 protein is CASSEGGGGMNTEAFF. The CDR3, as DNA: TGCGCCAGCAGTGAAGGAGGGGGCGGAATGAACACTGAAGCTTTCTTT.